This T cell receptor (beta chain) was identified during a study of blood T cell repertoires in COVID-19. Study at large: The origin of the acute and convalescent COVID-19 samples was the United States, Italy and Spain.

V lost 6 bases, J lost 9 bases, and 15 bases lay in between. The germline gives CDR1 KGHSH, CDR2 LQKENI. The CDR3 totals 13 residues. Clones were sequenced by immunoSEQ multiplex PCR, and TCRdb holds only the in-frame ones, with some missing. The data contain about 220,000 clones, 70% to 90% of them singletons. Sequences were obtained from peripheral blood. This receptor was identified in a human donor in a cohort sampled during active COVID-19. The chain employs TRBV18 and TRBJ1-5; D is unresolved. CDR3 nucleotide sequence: TGTGCCAGCTCTCCGGAGCTGCCGGGGCCCCAGCATTTT. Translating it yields CASSPELPGPQHF.